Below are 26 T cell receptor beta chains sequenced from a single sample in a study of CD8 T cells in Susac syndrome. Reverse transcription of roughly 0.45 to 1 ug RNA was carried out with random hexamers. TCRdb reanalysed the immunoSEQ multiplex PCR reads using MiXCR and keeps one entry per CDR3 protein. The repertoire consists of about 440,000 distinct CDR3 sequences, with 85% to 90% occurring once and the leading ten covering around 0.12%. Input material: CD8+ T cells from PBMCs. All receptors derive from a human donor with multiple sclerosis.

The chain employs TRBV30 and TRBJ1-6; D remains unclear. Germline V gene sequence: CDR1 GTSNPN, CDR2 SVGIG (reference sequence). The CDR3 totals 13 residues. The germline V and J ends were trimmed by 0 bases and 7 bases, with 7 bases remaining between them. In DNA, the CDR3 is TGTGCCTGGAGTGTAGGTCCCAATTCACCCCTCCACTTT. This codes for CAWSVGPNSPLHF.

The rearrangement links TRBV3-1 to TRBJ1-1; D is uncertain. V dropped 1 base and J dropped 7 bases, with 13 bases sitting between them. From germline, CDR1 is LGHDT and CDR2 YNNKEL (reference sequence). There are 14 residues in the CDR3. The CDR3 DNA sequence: TGTGCCAGCAGCCAAGGAGAGGGTAAGGATGAAGCTTTCTTT. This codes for CASSQGEGKDEAFF.

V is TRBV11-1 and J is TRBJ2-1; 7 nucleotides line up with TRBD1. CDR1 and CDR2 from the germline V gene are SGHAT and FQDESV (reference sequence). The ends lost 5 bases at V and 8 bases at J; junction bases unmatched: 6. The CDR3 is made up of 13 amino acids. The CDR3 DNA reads TGTGCCAGCAGCCGAGACAGGGAGCATGAGCAGTTCTTC. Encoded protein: CASSRDREHEQFF.

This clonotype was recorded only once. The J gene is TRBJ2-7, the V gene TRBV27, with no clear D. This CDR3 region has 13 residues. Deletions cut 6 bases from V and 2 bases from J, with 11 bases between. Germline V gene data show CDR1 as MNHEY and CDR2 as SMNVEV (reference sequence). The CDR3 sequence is CASSHSSPYEQYF. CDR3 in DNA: TGTGCCAGCAGCCACAGTTCACCCTACGAGCAGTACTTC.

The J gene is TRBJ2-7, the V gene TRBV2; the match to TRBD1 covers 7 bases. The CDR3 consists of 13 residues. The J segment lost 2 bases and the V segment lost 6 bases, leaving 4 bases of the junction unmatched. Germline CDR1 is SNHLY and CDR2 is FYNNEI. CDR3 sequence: CASRVGQAYEQYF. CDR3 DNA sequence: TGTGCCAGCAGAGTTGGACAGGCCTACGAGCAGTACTTC. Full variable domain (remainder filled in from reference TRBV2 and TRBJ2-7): EPEVTQTPSHQVTQMGQEVILRCVPISNHLYFYWYRQILGQKVEFLVSFYNNEISEKSEIFDDQFSVERPDGSNFTLKIRSTKLEDSAMYFCASRVGQAYEQYFGPGTRLTVT.

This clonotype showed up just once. CDR3 loop: CASSQSPRDGWVEPQHF. CDR3 sequence (DNA): TGTGCCAGCAGCCAATCCCCCAGAGACGGTTGGGTAGAGCCCCAGCATTTT. The chain links TRBV4-2 to TRBJ1-5; no firm D call. The ends were cut back, 2 bases at V and 8 bases at J, with 22 bases in the middle. The CDR3 totals 17 residues. Looked up from germline, CDR1 is LGHNA and CDR2 is YNFKEQ.

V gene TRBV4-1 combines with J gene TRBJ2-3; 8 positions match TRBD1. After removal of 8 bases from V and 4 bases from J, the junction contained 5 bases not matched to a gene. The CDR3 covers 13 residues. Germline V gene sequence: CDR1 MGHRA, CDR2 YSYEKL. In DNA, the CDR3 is TGCGCCAGCGCTCCAGGGGGCGCAGATACGCAGTATTTT. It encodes CASAPGGADTQYF.

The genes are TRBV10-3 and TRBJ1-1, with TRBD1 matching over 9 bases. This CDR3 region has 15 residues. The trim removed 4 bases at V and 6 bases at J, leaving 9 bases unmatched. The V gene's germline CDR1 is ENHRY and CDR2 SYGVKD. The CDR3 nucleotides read TGTGCCATCAGTGGGGGTACAGGGGGCTTGGCTGAAGCTTTCTTT. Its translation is CAISGGTGGLAEAFF.

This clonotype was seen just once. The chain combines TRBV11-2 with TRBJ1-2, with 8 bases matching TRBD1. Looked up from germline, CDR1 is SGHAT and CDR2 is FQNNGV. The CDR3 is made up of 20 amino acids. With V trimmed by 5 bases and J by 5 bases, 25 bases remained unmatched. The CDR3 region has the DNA TGTGCCAGCAGCCCCACAACCTACCAGGGGGCTCATACTTCCCCTTATGGCTACACCTTC. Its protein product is CASSPTTYQGAHTSPYGYTF.

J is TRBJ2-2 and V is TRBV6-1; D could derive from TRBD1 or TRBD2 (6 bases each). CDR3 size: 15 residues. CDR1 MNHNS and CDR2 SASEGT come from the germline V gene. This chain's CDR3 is CVSAWRGANTGELFF. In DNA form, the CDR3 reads TGTGTGTCGGCATGGAGGGGGGCGAACACCGGGGAGCTGTTTTTT.

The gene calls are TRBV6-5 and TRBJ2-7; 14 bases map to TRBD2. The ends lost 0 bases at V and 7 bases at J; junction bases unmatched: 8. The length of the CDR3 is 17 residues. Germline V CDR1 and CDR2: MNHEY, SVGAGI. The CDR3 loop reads CASSYSPPGLAGEEQYF. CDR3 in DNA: TGTGCCAGCAGTTACTCGCCTCCGGGACTAGCGGGAGAGGAGCAGTACTTC.

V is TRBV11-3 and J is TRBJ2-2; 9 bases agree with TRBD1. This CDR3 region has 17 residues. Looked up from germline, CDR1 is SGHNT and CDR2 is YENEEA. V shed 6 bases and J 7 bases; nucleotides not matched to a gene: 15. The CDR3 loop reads CASSSWAGQGGVGELFF. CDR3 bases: TGTGCCAGCAGTTCCTGGGCGGGACAGGGTGGCGTCGGGGAGCTGTTTTTT.

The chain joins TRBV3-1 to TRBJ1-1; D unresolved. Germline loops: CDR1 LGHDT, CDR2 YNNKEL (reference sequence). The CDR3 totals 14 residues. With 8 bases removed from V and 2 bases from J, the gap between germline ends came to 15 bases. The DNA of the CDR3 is TGTGCCAGCCTGGACTCAGATCGTAACACTGAAGCTTTCTTT. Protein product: CASLDSDRNTEAFF.

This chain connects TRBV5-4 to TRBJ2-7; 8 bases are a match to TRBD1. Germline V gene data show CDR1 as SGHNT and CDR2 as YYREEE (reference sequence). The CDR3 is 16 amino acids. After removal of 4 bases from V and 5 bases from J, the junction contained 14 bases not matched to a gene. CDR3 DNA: TGTGCCAGCAGCGCCCGGGACAGGCATCTTGTGGACGAGCAGTACTTC. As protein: CASSARDRHLVDEQYF.

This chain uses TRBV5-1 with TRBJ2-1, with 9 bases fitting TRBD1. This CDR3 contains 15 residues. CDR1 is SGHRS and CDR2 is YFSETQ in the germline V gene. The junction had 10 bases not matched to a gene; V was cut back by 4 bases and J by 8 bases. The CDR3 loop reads CASSAGTGTLHEQFF. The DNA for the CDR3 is TGCGCCAGCAGCGCCGGGACAGGGACCCTCCATGAGCAGTTCTTC.

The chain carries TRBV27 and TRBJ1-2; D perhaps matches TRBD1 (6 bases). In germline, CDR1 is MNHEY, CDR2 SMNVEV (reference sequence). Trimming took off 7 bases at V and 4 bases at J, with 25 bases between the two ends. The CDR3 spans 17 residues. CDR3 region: CASNLRGGDMTFYGYTF. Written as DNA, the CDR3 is TGTGCCAGCAATCTTAGAGGGGGGGACATGACGTTCTATGGCTACACCTTC.

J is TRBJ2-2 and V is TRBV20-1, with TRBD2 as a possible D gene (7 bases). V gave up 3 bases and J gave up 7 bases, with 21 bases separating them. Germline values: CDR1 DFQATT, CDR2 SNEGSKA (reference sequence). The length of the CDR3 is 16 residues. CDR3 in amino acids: CSARPLSGGDVGELFF. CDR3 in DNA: TGCAGTGCTAGGCCTCTGTCGGGGGGCGACGTCGGGGAGCTGTTTTTT.

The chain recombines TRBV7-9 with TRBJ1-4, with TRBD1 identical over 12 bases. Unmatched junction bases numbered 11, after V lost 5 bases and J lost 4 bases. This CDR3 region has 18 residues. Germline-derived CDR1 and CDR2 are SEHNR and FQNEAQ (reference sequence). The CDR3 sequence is CASSVGTGGYFGNEKLFF. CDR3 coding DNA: TGTGCCAGCAGCGTCGGGACAGGGGGCTATTTTGGTAATGAAAAACTGTTTTTT.

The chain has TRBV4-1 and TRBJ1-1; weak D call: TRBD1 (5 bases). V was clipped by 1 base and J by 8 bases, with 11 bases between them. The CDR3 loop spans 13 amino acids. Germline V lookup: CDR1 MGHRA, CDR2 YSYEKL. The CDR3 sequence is CASSQVTGTEAFF. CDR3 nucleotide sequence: TGCGCCAGCAGCCAAGTTACCGGGACGGAAGCTTTCTTT.

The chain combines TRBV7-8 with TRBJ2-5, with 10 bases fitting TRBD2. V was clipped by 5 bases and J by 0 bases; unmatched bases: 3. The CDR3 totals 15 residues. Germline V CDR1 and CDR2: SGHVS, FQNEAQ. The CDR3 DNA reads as TGTGCCAGCAGCCAGGGACTAGCGAACCAAGAGACCCAGTACTTC. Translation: CASSQGLANQETQYF.

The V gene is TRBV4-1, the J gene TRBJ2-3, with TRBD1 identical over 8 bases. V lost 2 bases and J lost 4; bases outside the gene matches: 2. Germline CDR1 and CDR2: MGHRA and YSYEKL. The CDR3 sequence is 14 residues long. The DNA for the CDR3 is TGCGCCAGCAGCCAACAGGGGGCCGCAGATACGCAGTATTTT. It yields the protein CASSQQGAADTQYF.

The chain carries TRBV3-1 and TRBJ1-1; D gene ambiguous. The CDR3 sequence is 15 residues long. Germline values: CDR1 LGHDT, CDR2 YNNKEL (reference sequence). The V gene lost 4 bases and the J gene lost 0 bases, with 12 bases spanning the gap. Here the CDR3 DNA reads TGTGCCAGCAGCCCGGACGCGTTCATGAACACTGAAGCTTTCTTT. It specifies CASSPDAFMNTEAFF.

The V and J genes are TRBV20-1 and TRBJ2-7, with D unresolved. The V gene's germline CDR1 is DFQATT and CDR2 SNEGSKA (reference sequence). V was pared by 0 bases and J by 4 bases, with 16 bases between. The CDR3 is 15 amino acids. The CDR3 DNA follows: TGCAGTGCTAGAGATCCCGAAAGGGCGAGGTACGAGCAGTACTTC. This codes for CSARDPERARYEQYF.

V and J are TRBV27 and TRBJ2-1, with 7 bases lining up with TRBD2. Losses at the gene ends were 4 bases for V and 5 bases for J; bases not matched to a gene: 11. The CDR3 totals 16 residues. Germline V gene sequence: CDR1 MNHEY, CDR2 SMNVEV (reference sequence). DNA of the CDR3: TGTGCCAGCAGTTATGGTGGTTCTAGCGGACACAATGAGCAGTTCTTC. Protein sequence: CASSYGGSSGHNEQFF.

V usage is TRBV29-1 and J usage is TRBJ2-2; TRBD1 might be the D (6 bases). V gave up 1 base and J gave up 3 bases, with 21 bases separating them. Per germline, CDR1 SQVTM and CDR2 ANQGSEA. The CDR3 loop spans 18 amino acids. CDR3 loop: CSVEGRSDQGIYTGELFF. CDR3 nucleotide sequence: TGCAGCGTTGAAGGTCGGTCGGATCAGGGGATTTACACCGGGGAGCTGTTTTTT.

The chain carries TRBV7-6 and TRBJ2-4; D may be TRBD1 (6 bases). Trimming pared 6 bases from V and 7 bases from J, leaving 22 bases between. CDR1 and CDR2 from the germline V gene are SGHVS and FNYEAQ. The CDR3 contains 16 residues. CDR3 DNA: TGTGCCAGCAGTAGTACCCCAGGACAGTCGGGGAACATTCAGTACTTC. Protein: CASSSTPGQSGNIQYF.